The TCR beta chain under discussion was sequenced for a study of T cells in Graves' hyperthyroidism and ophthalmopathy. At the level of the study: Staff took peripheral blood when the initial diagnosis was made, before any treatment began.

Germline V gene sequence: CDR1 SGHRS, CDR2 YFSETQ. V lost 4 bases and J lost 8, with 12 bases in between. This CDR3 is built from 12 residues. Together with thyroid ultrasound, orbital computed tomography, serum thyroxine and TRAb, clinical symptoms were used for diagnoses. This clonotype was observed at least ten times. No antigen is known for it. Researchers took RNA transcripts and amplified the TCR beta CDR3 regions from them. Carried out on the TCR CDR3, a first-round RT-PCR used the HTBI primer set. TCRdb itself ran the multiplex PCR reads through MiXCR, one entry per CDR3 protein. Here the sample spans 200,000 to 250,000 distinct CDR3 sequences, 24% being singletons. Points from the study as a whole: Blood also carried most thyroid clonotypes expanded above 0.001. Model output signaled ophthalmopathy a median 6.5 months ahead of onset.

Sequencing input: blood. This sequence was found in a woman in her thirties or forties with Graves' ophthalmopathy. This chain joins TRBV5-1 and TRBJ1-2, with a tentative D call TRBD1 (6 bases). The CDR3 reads CASSTTGRGYTF. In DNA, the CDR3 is TGCGCCAGCAGCACAACAGGGCGCGGCTACACCTTC.